This T cell receptor beta chain comes out of a study of T cell repertoires in cytomegalovirus infection (dated by TCRdb to the late 2010s). Turning to the overall study: The peptide stimulations were aimed at well-studied HLA-B-restricted epitopes as well as recently identified HLA-C-restricted CMV epitopes, whose presentation resists viral immunomodulation. Donor HLA type was relevant to the analysis, as public TCR beta signatures indicated carriage of CMV infection together with the matching HLA type.

Reading the germline V gene (reference sequence) gives CDR1 MNHEY and CDR2 SMNVEV. V is trimmed back by 5 bases and J by 8 bases, and the junction contains 9 bases that no gene match accounts for. The CDR3 spans 15 residues, from the cysteine through the phenylalanine. Just the 45-base CDR3 DNA is kept, in frame starting at base 1. Instrument on record: Illumina HiSeq 1500. Using fastp trimming at Q25 and MiXCR clonotype assembly, TCRdb reanalyzed the public sequencing data and kept in-frame beta chains. Identical CDR3 protein sequences are pooled into one entry, listed with their most common genes and DNA. Here the sample has about 830,000 distinct CDR3 sequences; 30% to 35% occur a single time. Around 12% of the sample belongs to the ten largest clones. With regard to this clonotype: No antigen is known for it. Base qualities are not at hand, and no much larger clone is one base apart.

The sample's treatment or condition label, decoded: in vitro stimulation with specific CMV peptide epitopes to enrich CMV-specific T cells. General conclusions and limits of the study: The ex vivo response was dominated by HLA-C-restricted CMV-specific TCR beta clonotypes, which also provided the single most frequent clonotype in two of eight donors. Carriers of CMV infection plus the relevant HLA type were discriminated by the cumulative frequency of public TCR beta family members in the study cohort and in an independent roughly 340-donor cohort.

The rearranged segments are TRBV27 and TRBJ1-4; 9 central nucleotides agree with TRBD1. The TCR comes from a human donor in good health (CMV status not recorded). Some clones in this sample may be carry-over from other donors' samples. The source material was cultured CD8+ T cells from PBMCs, sampled from culture after CMV antigen stimulation. The CDR3 region has the sequence CASSLRDRVGEKLFF. The sequenced DNA is TGTGCCAGCAGTCTCCGGGACAGGGTGGGGGAAAAACTGTTTTTT. The variable domain in full, with residues beyond the CDR3 obtained from the reference TRBV27 and TRBJ1-4 genes, is EAQVTQNPRYLITVTGKKLTVTCSQNMNHEYMSWYRQDPGLGLRQIYYSMNVEVTDKGDVPEGYKVSRKEKRNFPLILESPSPNQTSLYFCASSLRDRVGEKLFFGSGTQLSVL.